This T cell receptor beta chain stems from a study of tumor and adjacent non-tumor tissue in lung cancer. Study context: Histology: about a dozen adenocarcinoma, a couple of squamous cell carcinoma, 1 small cell lung cancer. Overall study results and limits: Tumor tissue had significantly higher TCR diversity than normal lung. Patients with more diverse tumor TCRs had worse survival.

The CDR3 totals 16 residues. Trimming stripped 8 bases from V and 2 bases from J, with 18 bases between. RNA was extracted from bulk tissue without any cell sorting. Distant lung tissue was collected more than 3 cm away from the tumor edge. With respect to this clonotype: The antigen is undetermined.

A modified ARM-PCR protocol with three rounds of nested PCR amplified TCRbeta. Each CDR3 protein gets one entry after TCRdb re-called the multiplex PCR reads with MiXCR. This sample has tens of thousands of distinct CDR3 sequences, with around 60% found just once. The chain carries TRBV12-3 or TRBV12-4 and TRBJ2-2; a possible D gene is TRBD1 (6 bases). The sequenced sample was distant non-tumor lung tissue. The clonotype was recovered from a woman aged 65 to 85 with non-small cell lung cancer. This CDR3 is CASAPRMGTNTGELFF. For the CDR3, the DNA is TGTGCCAGCGCCCCTCGGATGGGGACAAACACCGGGGAGCTGTTTTTT.